This TCR beta chain appears in the sequencing data of a study of T cell repertoires in cytomegalovirus infection (dated by TCRdb to between 2018 and 2021). A note on the overall study: Peptide stimulations targeted recently identified HLA-C-restricted CMV epitopes, whose presentation resists viral immunomodulation, together with well-studied HLA-B-restricted epitopes. Donor HLA type was relevant to the analysis, because carriage of CMV infection together with the matching HLA type was indicated by public TCR beta signatures.

TCRdb lists the instrument as Illumina HiSeq 1500. TCRdb trimmed public reads at Q25 via fastp, called clones via MiXCR and kept in-frame beta chains. When rows share a CDR3 protein, they turn into one entry using the most common DNA and genes. The sample profile shows tens of thousands of distinct CDR3 sequences; over 15% of them were found once. 26% of the sample rests with the top ten. Sample treatment or condition, as interpreted from the label and publication: in vitro stimulation with specific CMV peptide epitopes to enrich CMV-specific T cells. General study outcomes and caveats: In both this cohort and an independent cohort of 352 donors, the cumulative frequency of public TCR beta family members distinguished carriers of CMV infection plus the relevant HLA type. The ex vivo response was dominated by HLA-C-restricted CMV-specific TCR beta clonotypes, and the single most frequent clonotype in two of eight donors was supplied by these HLA-C-restricted clonotypes.

A remark on this clonotype: Its target antigen remains unknown. Base qualities were left out, and no much larger clone turns up one base away.

Sequenced here: CD8+ T cells from cultured PBMCs, sampled from culture after CMV antigen stimulation. The clonotype comes from a human donor in good health (CMV status not recorded). Some clones in this sample may be carry-over from other donors' samples.

The DNA is TGTGCCAGCAGCGGACAGGGGAAGACAGATACGCAGTATTTT. This codes for CASSGQGKTDTQYF. The chain links TRBV28 with TRBJ2-3; 9 nucleotides in the junction match TRBD1. Germline trimming: 6 bases from V, 3 bases from J; junction bases outside gene matches: 4. From the cysteine through the phenylalanine, the CDR3 covers 14 amino acids. The kept DNA is CDR3 alone, 42 bases in frame from the first base. The germline V gene supplies CDR1 MDHEN and CDR2 SYDVKM.